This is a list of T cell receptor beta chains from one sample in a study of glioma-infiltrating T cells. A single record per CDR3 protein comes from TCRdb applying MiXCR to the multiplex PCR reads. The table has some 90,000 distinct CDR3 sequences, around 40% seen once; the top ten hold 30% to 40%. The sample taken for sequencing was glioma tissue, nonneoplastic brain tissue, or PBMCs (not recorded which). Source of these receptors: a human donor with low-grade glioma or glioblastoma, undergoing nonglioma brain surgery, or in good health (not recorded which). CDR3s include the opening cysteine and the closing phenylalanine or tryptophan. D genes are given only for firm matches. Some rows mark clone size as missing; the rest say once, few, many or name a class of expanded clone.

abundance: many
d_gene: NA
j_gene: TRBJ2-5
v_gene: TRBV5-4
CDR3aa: CASSSPGQGFRRETQYF
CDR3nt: TGTGCCAGCAGCTCCCCAGGGCAGGGGTTTCGTCGAGAGACCCAGTACTTC

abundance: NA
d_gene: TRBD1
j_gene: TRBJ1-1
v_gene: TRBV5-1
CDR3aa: CASSPGTAPAVSFF
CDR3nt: TGCGCCAGCAGCCCGGGGACAGCTCCCGCGGTCTCTTTCTTT

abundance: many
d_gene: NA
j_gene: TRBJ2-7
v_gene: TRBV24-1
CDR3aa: CATSDLNGFEQYF
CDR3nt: TGTGCCACCAGTGATTTGAACGGGTTCGAGCAGTACTTC

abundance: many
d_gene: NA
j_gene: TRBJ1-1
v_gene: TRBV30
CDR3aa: CAWTLGRGNTEAFF
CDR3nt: TGTGCCTGGACCCTCGGACGGGGGAACACTGAAGCTTTCTTT

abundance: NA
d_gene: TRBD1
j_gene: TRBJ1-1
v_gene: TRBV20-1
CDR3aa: CSAREPKGATGAFF
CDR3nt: TGTAGTGCTAGAGAGCCTAAGGGGGCCACTGGAGCTTTCTTT

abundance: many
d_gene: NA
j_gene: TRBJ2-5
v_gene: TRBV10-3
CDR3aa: CAISDHSSSGETQYF
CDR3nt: TGTGCCATCAGTGATCATAGTTCGTCAGGAGAGACCCAGTACTTC

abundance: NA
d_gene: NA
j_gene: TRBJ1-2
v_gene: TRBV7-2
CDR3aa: CASSFYVCSARDPRTGFFYGYTF
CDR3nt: NA

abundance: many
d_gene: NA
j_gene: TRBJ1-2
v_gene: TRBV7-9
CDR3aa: CASTLDNYGYTF
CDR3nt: TGTGCCAGCACCCTGGACAACTATGGCTACACCTTC

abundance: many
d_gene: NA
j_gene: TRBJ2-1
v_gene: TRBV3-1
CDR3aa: CASSQDGEMIEQFF
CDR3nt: TGTGCCAGCAGCCAGGACGGGGAGATGATCGAGCAGTTCTTC

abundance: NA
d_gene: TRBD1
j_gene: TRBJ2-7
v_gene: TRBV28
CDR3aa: CASRLTTGHSSYEQYF
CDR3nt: TGTGCCAGCAGGTTAACGACAGGGCACTCCTCCTACGAGCAGTACTTC

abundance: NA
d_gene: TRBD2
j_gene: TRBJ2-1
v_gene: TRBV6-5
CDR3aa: CASSFPGGNHSYDEQFF
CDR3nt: TGTGCCAGCAGTTTCCCGGGGGGGAACCACTCCTACGATGAGCAGTTCTTC

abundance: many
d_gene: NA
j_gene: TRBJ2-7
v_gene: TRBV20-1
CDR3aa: CSATITGGFDYEQYF
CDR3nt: TGCAGTGCTACCATCACGGGCGGGTTTGACTACGAGCAGTACTTC

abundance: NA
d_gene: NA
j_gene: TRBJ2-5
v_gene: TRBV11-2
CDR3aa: CASSPKGAAQETQYF
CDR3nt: TGTGCCAGCAGCCCCAAGGGCGCAGCTCAAGAGACCCAGTACTTC

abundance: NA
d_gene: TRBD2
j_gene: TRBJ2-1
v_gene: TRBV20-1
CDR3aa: CSAIAGAPCNEKFF
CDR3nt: TGCAGTGCAATAGCGGGAGCGCCCTGCAATGAGAAGTTCTTC

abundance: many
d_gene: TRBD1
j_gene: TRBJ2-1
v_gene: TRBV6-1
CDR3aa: CASSSGGQGRNEQFF
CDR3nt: TGTGCCAGCAGTTCCGGGGGACAGGGCCGCAATGAGCAGTTCTTC

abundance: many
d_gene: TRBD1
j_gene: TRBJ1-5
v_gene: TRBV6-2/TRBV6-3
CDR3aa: CASSYGTGWNQPQHF
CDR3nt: TGTGCCAGCAGTTACGGGACAGGTTGGAATCAGCCCCAGCATTTT

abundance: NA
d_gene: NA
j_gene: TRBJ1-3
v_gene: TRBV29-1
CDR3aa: CSVAGVPGNTIYF
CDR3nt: TGCAGCGTTGCAGGGGTCCCTGGAAACACCATATATTTT

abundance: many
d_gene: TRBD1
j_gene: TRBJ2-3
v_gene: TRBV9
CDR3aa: CASSFGQGPDTQYF
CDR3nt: TGTGCCAGCAGCTTCGGACAGGGGCCAGATACGCAGTATTTT

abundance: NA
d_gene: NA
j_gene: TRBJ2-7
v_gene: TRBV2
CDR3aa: CASRSGGNYEQYF
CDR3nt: TGTGCCAGCAGGTCAGGGGGGAATTACGAGCAGTACTTC

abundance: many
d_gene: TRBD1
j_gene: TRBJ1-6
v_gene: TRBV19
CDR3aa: CASSIAGQSNSPLHF
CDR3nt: TGTGCCAGTAGTATCGCGGGACAGTCTAATTCACCCCTCCACTTT

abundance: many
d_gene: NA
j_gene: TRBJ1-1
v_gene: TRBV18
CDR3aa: CASSQAGRHTEAFF
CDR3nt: TGTGCCAGCTCACAGGCAGGGCGACACACTGAAGCTTTCTTT

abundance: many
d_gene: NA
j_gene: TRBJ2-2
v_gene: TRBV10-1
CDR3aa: CASKDRKDTGELFF
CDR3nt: TGCGCCAGCAAGGACCGAAAGGACACCGGGGAGCTGTTTTTT

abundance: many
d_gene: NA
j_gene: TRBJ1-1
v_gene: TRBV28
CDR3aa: CASRGNTEAFF
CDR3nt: TGTGCCAGCAGGGGAAACACTGAAGCTTTCTTT

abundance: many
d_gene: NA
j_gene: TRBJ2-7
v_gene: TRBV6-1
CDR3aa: CASTQGPAYEQYF
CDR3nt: TGTGCCAGCACCCAGGGACCCGCGTACGAGCAGTACTTC

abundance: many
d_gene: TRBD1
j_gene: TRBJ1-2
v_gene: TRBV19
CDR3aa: CASSRQGGGYTF
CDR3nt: TGTGCCAGTAGCCGACAGGGAGGTGGCTACACCTTC

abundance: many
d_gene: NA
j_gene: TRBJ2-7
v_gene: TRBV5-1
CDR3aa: CASSIGPTYEQYF
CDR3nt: TGCGCCAGCAGCATCGGGCCGACCTACGAGCAGTACTTC

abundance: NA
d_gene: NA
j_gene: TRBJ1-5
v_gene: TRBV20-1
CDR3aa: CSSRPSGPHQPQHF
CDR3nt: TGCAGTTCTAGACCATCCGGACCACATCAGCCCCAGCATTTT

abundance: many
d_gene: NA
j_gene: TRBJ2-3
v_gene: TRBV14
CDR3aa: CASSQVYGRSADTQYF
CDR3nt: TGTGCCAGCAGCCAAGTCTACGGGAGAAGTGCAGATACGCAGTATTTT

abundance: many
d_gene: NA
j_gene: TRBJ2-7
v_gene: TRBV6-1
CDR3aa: CASRGDTVKQYF
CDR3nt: TGTGCCAGCAGAGGGGACACCGTCAAGCAGTACTTC